A selection of T cell receptor beta chains follows, all from one sample in a study of blood T cell repertoires in COVID-19. Libraries were prepared by immunoSEQ multiplex PCR; TCRdb keeps only in-frame clonotypes and omits some of them. This table has 300,000 to 350,000 clones, 80% to 95% appearing once. The sequencing input was peripheral blood. The source of these receptors is a woman aged 25 to 39 with COVID-19, enrolled during active disease. Both conserved end residues are part of each CDR3. D genes are given only for firm matches. Clone size appears in some rows only: once, few, many, or a class for an expanded clone.

TRBJ2-2 NA TRBV7-2 NA CASSTWTENTGELFF TGTGCCAGCAGCACCTGGACAGAGAACACCGGGGAGCTGTTTTTT
TRBJ1-2 NA TRBV27 TRBD1 CASSLTGGGYGYTF TGTGCCAGCAGTTTAACAGGGGGTGGCTATGGCTACACCTTC
TRBJ1-1 NA TRBV25-1 NA CASRYTQNTEAFF TGTGCCAGCAGATACACACAGAACACTGAAGCTTTCTTT
TRBJ2-4 NA TRBV21-1 NA CASSTGVGQQGASKNIQYF TGTGCCAGCAGCACGGGTGTGGGGCAACAGGGGGCGTCCAAAAACATTCAGTACTTC
TRBJ2-5 NA TRBV18 NA CASSPPSKRGETQYF TGTGCCAGCTCACCACCGTCAAAAAGGGGAGAGACCCAGTACTTC
TRBJ1-6 NA TRBV2 NA CASSTGTSNSPLHF TGTGCCAGCAGTACCGGGACAAGTAATTCACCCCTCCACTTT
TRBJ2-3 NA TRBV30 TRBD2 CAGGEASGRAADTQYF TGTGCCGGGGGGGAGGCGAGCGGGAGGGCGGCAGATACGCAGTATTTT
TRBJ1-2 NA TRBV5-6 NA CASSLVQGHGYTF TGTGCCAGCAGCTTGGTGCAGGGCCATGGCTACACCTTC
TRBJ2-1 NA TRBV14 TRBD2 CASSQFSGRARNEQFF TGTGCCAGCAGCCAGTTCAGCGGGAGGGCCCGGAATGAGCAGTTCTTC
TRBJ2-5 NA TRBV13 TRBD1 CASSLHGTGDLTQYF TGTGCCAGCAGCTTACACGGGACAGGGGATTTGACCCAGTACTTC
TRBJ1-2 NA TRBV13 TRBD1 CASSSNRGSYGYTF TGTGCCAGCAGCTCCAACAGGGGCAGCTATGGCTACACCTTC
TRBJ2-7 once TRBV11-2 TRBD2 CASSNGRLGSYEQYF TGTGCCAGCAGCAACGGGAGGTTGGGCTCCTACGAGCAGTACTTC
TRBJ2-7 NA TRBV28 TRBD2 CASRTSGDYYEQYF TGTGCCAGCAGGACTAGCGGGGACTACTACGAGCAGTACTTC
TRBJ2-7 NA TRBV29-1 TRBD1 CSGALGTGVSEQYF TGCAGCGGGGCCCTCGGGACAGGTGTCTCCGAGCAGTACTTC
TRBJ2-7 NA TRBV7-6 TRBD2 CASSPTSGKSEQYF TGTGCCAGCAGCCCGACTAGCGGGAAGTCCGAGCAGTACTTC
TRBJ2-2 NA TRBV4-2 TRBD1 CASSGRDRSNTGELFF TGTGCCAGCAGCGGCCGGGACAGGAGCAACACCGGGGAGCTGTTTTTT
TRBJ1-2 NA TRBV7-2 NA CASSLDFGAALGGYTF TGTGCCAGCAGCTTAGATTTCGGCGCAGCTCTAGGAGGCTACACCTTC
TRBJ2-5 NA TRBV18 TRBD1 CASSPSPDRREETQYF TGTGCCAGCTCACCCAGCCCGGACAGGAGAGAAGAGACCCAGTACTTC
TRBJ1-2 NA TRBV2 TRBD1 CASTRTGGRDYGYTF TGTGCCAGCACCCGGACAGGGGGTCGGGACTATGGCTACACCTTC
TRBJ1-1 NA TRBV29-1 NA CSVLMGGTEAFF TGCAGCGTTCTGATGGGGGGCACTGAAGCTTTCTTT